What follows are 3 T cell receptor beta chains derived from one specimen sequenced in a study of shared clonotypes between healthy human individuals. The protocol was immunoSEQ multiplex PCR, while the TCRdb copy is restricted to in-frame clones and leaves out a portion. The sample comprises roughly 2,000,000 clones, about 94% of which are singletons, and under 2% rests with the top ten. CD8 cells classed as naive were CD45RO-negative and positively selected for CCR7, excluding terminally differentiated effector memory CD45RA+ cells. The sequencing input was naive CD8+ T cells from PBMCs. The receptors here all came from a man aged 18 to 29 in good health. Some clones in this sample may be carry-over from other donors' samples.

The rearrangement joins TRBV11-2 to TRBJ2-1; 7 nucleotides line up with TRBD2. The CDR3 length is 16 residues. Trimming removed 5 bases from V and 1 base from J; junction bases left unmatched: 8. Per the germline V gene, CDR1 is SGHAT and CDR2 is FQNNGV. CDR3: CASSQGLKRSYNEQFF. CDR3 bases: TGTGCCAGCAGCCAGGGACTAAAGCGGTCCTACAATGAGCAGTTCTTC.

J is TRBJ2-7 and V is TRBV27; tentative D call: TRBD1 (5 bases). V was clipped by 5 bases and J by 0 bases, with 14 bases between them. The germline V gene has CDR1 MNHEY and CDR2 SMNVEV (reference sequence). This CDR3 region has 15 residues. DNA of the CDR3: TGTGCCAGCAGTCCCGAGACAGAAAGCTCCTACGAGCAGTACTTC. Protein: CASSPETESSYEQYF.

The chain recombines TRBV6-5 with TRBJ1-5; D gene uncertain. Trimming stripped 6 bases from V and 6 bases from J, with 9 bases between. Germline CDR1 reads MNHEY; CDR2 reads SVGAGI. The CDR3 spans 12 residues. The DNA for the CDR3 is TGTGCCAGCAGGGGTGGCGGTCAGCCCCAGCATTTT. Protein sequence: CASRGGGQPQHF.